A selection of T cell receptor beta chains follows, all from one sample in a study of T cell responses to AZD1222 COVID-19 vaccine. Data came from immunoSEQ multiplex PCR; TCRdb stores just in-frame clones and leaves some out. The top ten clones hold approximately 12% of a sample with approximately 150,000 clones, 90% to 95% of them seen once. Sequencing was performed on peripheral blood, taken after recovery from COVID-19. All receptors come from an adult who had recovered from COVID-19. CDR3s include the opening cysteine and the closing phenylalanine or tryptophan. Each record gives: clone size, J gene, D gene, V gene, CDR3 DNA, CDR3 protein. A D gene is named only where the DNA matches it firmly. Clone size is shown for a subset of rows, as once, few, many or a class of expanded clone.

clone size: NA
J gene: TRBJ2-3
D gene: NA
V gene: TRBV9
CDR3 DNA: TGTGCCAGTAGTCGTGGGGGCGGGAGTTTGGATACGCAGTATTTT
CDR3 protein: CASSRGGGSLDTQYF

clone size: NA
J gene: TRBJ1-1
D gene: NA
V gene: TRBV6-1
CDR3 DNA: TGTGCCAGCAGTGAAAGGAGGACTCGGGCTTTCTTT
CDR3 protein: CASSERRTRAFF

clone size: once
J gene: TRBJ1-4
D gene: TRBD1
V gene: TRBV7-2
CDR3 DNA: TGTGCCAGCAGCTTGGGACAGGGGATTGAAAAACTGTTTTTT
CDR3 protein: CASSLGQGIEKLFF

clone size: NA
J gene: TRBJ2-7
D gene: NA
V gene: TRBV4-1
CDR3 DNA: TGCGCCAGCAGCCAAGATACAGGCCACTACGAGCAGTACTTC
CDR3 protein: CASSQDTGHYEQYF

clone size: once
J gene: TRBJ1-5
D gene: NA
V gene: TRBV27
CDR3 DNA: TGTGCCAGCAGTTTATTGGAGAGCAATCAGCCCCAGCATTTT
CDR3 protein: CASSLLESNQPQHF

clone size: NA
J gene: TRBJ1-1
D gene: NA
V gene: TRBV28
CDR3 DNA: TGTGCCAGCAGTTTACTGAACACTGAAGCTTTCTTT
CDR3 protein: CASSLLNTEAFF

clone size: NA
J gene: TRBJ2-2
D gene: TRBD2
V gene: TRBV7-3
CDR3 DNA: TGTGCCAGCAGCCCTCAGAGCGGGACGGGGACCGGGGAGCTGTTTTTT
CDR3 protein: CASSPQSGTGTGELFF

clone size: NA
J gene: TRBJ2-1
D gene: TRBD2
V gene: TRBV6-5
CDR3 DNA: TGTGCCAGCAGGAAGGGACTAGCGGGTTTTGAGCAGTTCTTC
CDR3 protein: CASRKGLAGFEQFF

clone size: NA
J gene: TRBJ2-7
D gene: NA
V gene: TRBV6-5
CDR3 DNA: TGTGCCAGCAGGGTTAACAGGGTTTCCTACGAGCAGTACTTC
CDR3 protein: CASRVNRVSYEQYF

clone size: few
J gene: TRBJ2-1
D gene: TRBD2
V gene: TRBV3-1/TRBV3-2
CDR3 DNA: TGTGCCAGCAGCCACGATGGGACTAGCGACTACCTAGTAAGCTCCTACAATGAGCAGTTCTTC
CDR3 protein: CASSHDGTSDYLVSSYNEQFF

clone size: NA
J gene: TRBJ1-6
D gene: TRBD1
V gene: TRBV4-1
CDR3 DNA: TGCGCCAGCAGCCAAGATAGGGTTACGAGACAGGGTGATAATTCACCCCTCCACTTT
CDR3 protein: CASSQDRVTRQGDNSPLHF

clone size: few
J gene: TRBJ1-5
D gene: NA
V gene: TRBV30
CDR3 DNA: TGTGCCTGGAATTTAGGAGGGTACGGCGAGCAGCCCCAGCATTTT
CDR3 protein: CAWNLGGYGEQPQHF

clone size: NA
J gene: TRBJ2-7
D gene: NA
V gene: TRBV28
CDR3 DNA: TGTGCCAGCAGTTTAGATGCCCACGAGCAGTACTTC
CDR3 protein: CASSLDAHEQYF

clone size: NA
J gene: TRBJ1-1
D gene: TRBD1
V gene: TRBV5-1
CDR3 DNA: TGCGCCAGCAGCCTGGGACAGGGCTACACTGAAGCTTTCTTT
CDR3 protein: CASSLGQGYTEAFF

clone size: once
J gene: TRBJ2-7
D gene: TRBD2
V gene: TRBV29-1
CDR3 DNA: TGCAGCGTTCGATCAGCTAGCGGGAGACATAAGTCCTACGAGCAGTACTTC
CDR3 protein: CSVRSASGRHKSYEQYF

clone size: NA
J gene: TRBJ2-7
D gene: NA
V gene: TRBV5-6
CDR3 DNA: TGTGCCAGCAGCCCAGGGACTGAGTACGAGCAGTACTTC
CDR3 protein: CASSPGTEYEQYF

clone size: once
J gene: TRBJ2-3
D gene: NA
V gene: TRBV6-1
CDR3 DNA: TGTGCCAGCAGTGAAGGGGTTAGCCCTTTTATGCAGTATTTT
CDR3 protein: CASSEGVSPFMQYF

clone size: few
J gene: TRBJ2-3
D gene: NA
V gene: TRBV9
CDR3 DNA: TGTGCCAGCAGCGTAGCTCCTAGCATGGGGGCAGATACGCAGTATTTT
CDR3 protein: CASSVAPSMGADTQYF

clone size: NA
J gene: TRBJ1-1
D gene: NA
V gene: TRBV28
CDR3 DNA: TGTGCCAGCAGTTTAAGCAGACCGAACACTGAAGCTTTCTTT
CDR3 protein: CASSLSRPNTEAFF

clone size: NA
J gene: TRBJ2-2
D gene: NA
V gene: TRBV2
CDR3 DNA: TGTGCCAGCAGCCCCGGGACATCAGTCACCGGGGAGCTGTTTTTT
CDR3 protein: CASSPGTSVTGELFF

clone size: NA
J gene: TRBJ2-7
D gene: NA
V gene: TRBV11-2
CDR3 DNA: TGTGCCAGCAGCTTTACCCAGCCTGGGTACGAGCAGTACTTC
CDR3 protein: CASSFTQPGYEQYF

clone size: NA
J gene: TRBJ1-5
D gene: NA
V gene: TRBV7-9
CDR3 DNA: TGTGCCAGCAGCTCCAGCGCAGGGGCCTCCAATCAGCCCCAGCATTTT
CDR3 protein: CASSSSAGASNQPQHF

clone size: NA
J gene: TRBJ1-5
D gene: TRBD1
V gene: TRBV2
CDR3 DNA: TGTGCCAGCAGGGGGGACAGGGTGTTTCAGCCCCAGCATTTT
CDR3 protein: CASRGDRVFQPQHF

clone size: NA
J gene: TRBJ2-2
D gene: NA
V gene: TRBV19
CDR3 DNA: TGTGCCAGTAGTCCTACGAGGGGCACCGGGGAGCTGTTTTTT
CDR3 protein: CASSPTRGTGELFF

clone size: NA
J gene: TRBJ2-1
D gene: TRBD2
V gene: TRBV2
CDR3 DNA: TGTGCCAGCCAACGACTAGCGGGGGCACGGGAGCAGTTCTTC
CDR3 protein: CASQRLAGAREQFF

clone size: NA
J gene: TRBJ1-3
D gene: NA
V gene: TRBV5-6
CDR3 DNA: TGTGCCAGCAGCTTGAAAAGGGGCATCGGACACACCATATATTTT
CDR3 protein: CASSLKRGIGHTIYF

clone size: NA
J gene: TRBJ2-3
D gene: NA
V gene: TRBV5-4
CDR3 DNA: TGTGCCAGCAGCTTGGTACGGGATACGCAGTATTTT
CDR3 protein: CASSLVRDTQYF

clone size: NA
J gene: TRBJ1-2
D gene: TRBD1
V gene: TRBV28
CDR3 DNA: TGTGCCAGCAGTTTTAGACAGGGAAGGCTTGGCTACACCTTC
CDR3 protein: CASSFRQGRLGYTF

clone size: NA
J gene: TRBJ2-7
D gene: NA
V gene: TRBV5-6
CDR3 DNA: TGTGCCAGCAGCTTGGTTGGGCGGGTGACCTACGAGCAGTACTTC
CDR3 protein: CASSLVGRVTYEQYF

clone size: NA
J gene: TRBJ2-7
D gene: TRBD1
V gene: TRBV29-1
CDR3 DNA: TGCAGCGTTGAAGTTGGAGCGCAGGGGACAGTCGAGCAGTACTTC
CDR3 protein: CSVEVGAQGTVEQYF

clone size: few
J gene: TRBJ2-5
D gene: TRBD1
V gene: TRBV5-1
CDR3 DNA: TGCGCCAGCAGCCACAGGGGAGAGACCCAGTACTTC
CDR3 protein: CASSHRGETQYF

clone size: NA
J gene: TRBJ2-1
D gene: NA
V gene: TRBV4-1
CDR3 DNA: TGCGCCAGCAGCCAGCCGTATAAAAATGAGCAGTTCTTC
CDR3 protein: CASSQPYKNEQFF

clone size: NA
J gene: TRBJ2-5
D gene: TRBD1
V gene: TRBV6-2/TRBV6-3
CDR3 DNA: TGTGCCAGCAGTTACTCGAGGGACAGGGGAGGAGAGACCCAGTACTTC
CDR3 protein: CASSYSRDRGGETQYF

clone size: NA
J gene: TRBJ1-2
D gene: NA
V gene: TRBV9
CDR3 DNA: TGTGCCAGCAGCGTAGAGTGGAAAGGGTACTATGGCTACACCTTC
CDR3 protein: CASSVEWKGYYGYTF

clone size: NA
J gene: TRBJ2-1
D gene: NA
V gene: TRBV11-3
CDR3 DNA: TGTGCCAGCAGCCCAACCCCCGAAGGGGAGCAGTTCTTC
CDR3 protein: CASSPTPEGEQFF

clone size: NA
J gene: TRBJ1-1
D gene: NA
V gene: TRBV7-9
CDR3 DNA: TGTGCCAGCAGCTTTAAGGCAGGGCCGTCTCAGAACACTGAAGCTTTCTTT
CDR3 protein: CASSFKAGPSQNTEAFF

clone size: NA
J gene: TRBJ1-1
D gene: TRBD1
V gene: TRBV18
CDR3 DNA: TGTGCCAGCCAACGGGCCGGGACAGGGGCTGAAGCTTTCTTT
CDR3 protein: CASQRAGTGAEAFF

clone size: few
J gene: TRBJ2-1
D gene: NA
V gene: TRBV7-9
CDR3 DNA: TGTGCCAGCAGCTTCATAAAGATGTCTGGAAATGAGCAGTTCTTC
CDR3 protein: CASSFIKMSGNEQFF

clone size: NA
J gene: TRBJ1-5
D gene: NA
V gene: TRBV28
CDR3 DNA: TGTGCCAGCGGGGTTGTAAGCAATCAGCCCCAGCATTTT
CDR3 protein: CASGVVSNQPQHF

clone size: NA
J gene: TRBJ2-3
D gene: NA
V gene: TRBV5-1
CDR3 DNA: TGCGCCAGCAGCTTGTACCAGGCCCGCGGAGATACGCAGTATTTT
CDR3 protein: CASSLYQARGDTQYF

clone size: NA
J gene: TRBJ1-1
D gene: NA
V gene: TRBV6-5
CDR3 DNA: TGTGCCAGCAGTTCCGGGGGGGTAGGTGGAGCTTTCTTT
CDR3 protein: CASSSGGVGGAFF

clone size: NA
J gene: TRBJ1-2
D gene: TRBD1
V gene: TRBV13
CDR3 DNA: TGTGCCAGCAGCGCCCGGACAGGGGGCCACTATGGCTACACCTTC
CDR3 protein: CASSARTGGHYGYTF

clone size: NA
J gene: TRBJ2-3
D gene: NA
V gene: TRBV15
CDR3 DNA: TGTGCCACCAGCAGAGATCTAGCGGATACGCAGTATTTT
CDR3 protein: CATSRDLADTQYF

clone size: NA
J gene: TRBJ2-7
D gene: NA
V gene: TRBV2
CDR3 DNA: TGTGCCAGCAGTGAATTGGGACACCTCTACGAGCAGTACTTC
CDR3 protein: CASSELGHLYEQYF

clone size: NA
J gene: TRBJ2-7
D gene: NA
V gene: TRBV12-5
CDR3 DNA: TGTGCTAGTGGTTTGGGGGTAAAAACAGTCCCTTTCTCCTACGAGCAGTACTTC
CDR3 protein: CASGLGVKTVPFSYEQYF

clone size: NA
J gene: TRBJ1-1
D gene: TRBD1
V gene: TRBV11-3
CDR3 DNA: TGTGCCAGCAGCCTGGGACAGGGGAACACTGAAGCTTTCTTT
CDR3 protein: CASSLGQGNTEAFF

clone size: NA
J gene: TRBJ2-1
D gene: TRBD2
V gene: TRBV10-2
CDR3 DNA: TGCGCCAGCAGTGAGTCGAGCGGGAGGGGGGGTTACAATGAGCAGTTCTTC
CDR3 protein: CASSESSGRGGYNEQFF

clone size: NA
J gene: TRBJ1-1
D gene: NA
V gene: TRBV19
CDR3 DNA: TGTGCCAGTAGTATCCGGGCGATGATGAACACTGAAGCTTTCTTT
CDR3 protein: CASSIRAMMNTEAFF

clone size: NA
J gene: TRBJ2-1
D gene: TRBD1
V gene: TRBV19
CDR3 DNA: TGTGCCAGTAGCCCGGCAGGGGGTATCTACAATGAGCAGTTCTTC
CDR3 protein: CASSPAGGIYNEQFF

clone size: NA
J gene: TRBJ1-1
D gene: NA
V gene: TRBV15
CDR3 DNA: TGTGCCACCAGCAGAGGAGCAGACCCTGAAGCTTTCTTT
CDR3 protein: CATSRGADPEAFF

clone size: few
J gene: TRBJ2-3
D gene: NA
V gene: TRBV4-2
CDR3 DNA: TGTGCCAGCAGCCCCCTAGGTCTGCCCTCCACAGATACGCAGTATTTT
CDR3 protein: CASSPLGLPSTDTQYF

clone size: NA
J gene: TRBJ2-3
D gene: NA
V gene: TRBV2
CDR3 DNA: TGTGCCAGCAGTGGGTTACAGGGATCACTCACAGATACGCAGTATTTT
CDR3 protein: CASSGLQGSLTDTQYF

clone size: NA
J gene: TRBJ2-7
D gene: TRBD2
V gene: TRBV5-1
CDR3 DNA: TGCGCCAGCAGCCCGGGACTAGCGGGAGTGAGGGAGCAGTACTTC
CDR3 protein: CASSPGLAGVREQYF

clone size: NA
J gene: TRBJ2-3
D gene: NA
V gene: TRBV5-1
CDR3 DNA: TGCGCCAGTGCAGAGAACACAGATACGCAGTATTTT
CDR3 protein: CASAENTDTQYF

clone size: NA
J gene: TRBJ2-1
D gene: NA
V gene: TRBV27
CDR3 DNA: TGTGCCAGCAGTCACACCCCTTCAGCGTACAATGAGCAGTTCTTC
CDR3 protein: CASSHTPSAYNEQFF

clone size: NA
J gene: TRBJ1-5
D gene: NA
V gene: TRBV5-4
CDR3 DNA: TGTGCCAGCAGCTCCGGGATCAATCAGCCCCAGCATTTT
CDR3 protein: CASSSGINQPQHF

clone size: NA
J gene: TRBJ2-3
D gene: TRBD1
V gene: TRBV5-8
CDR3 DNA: TGTGCCAGCAGCTTACGACAGGGGCGGAATACGCAGTATTTT
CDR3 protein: CASSLRQGRNTQYF

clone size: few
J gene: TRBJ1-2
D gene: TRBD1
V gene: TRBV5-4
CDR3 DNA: TGTGCCAGCAGCCCCGGACAGGGGTTCTATGGCTACACCTTC
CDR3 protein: CASSPGQGFYGYTF

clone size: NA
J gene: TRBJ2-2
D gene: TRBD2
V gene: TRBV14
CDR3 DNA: TGTGCCAGCAGCACTCAAGCGGGGTTGTCCGGGGAGCTGTTTTTT
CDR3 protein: CASSTQAGLSGELFF